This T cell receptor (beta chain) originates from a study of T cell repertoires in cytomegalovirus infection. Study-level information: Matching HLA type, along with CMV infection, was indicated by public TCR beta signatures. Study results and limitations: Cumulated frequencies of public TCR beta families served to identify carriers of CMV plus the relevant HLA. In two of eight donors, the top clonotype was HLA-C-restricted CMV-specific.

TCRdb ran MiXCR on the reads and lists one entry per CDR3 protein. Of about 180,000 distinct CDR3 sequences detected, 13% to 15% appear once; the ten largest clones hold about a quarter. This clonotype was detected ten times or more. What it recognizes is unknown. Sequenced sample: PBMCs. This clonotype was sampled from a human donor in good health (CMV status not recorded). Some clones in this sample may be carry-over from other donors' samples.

CDR3 sequence reads: CASSFAGTPRYGYTF. In DNA, the CDR3 is TGTGCCAGCAGCTTCGCCGGGACACCCAGGTATGGCTACACCTTC. This sequence joins TRBV7-2 and TRBJ1-2; TRBD1 is a possible D gene (6 bases). V gave up 3 bases and J gave up 5 bases, with 16 bases separating them. The CDR3 is 15 amino acids. Germline V gene sequence: CDR1 SGHTA, CDR2 FQGNSA.